These 5 T cell receptor beta chains originate from one sample sequenced in a study of blood T cell repertoires in COVID-19. Generated by immunoSEQ multiplex PCR, the TCRdb table keeps only in-frame clones and is missing some. The sample has some 160,000 clones, about nine tenths seen once. Specimen: peripheral blood. The receptors derive from a man younger than 35 with COVID-19, enrolled during active disease.

The chain joins TRBV5-1 to TRBJ2-1, with TRBD1 matching over 10 bases. V trimming: 5 bases; J trimming: 9 bases; junction bases outside the gene matches: 5. Looked up from germline, CDR1 is SGHRS and CDR2 is YFSETQ. This CDR3 has 13 residues. This CDR3 is CASRGTGASEQFF. CDR3 DNA: TGCGCCAGCAGGGGGACAGGGGCTAGTGAGCAGTTCTTC. The full variable domain, completed using reference TRBV5-1 and TRBJ2-1, is KAGVTQTPRYLIKTRGQQVTLSCSPISGHRSVSWYQQTPGQGLQFLFEYFSETQRNKGNFPGRFSGRQFSNSRSEMNVSTLELGDSALYLCASRGTGASEQFFGPGTRLTVL.

The V gene is TRBV9, the J gene TRBJ2-1; the D is unclear. Trimming left V 3 bases short and J 6 bases short, with 16 bases between. The CDR3 runs 15 residues. The germline gives CDR1 SGDLS, CDR2 YYNGEE. The CDR3 region is CASSASAAVLNEQFF. CDR3 sequence (DNA): TGTGCCAGCAGCGCCAGTGCCGCGGTTCTCAATGAGCAGTTCTTC.

V is TRBV15 and J is TRBJ1-5, with 9 bases fitting TRBD1. J gave up 2 bases and V 1 base, and 6 bases lay outside the gene matches. This CDR3 has 17 residues. Germline CDR1 reads LNHNV; CDR2 reads YYDKDF (reference sequence). The CDR3 here is CATSRAQGAGGNQPQHF. The DNA for the CDR3 is TGTGCCACCAGCAGAGCACAGGGGGCGGGGGGCAATCAGCCCCAGCATTTT. Variable domain in full (rest from reference TRBV15 and TRBJ1-5): DAMVIQNPRYQVTQFGKPVTLSCSQTLNHNVMYWYQQKSSQAPKLLFHYYDKDFNNEADTPDNFQSRRPNTSFCFLDIRSPGLGDTAMYLCATSRAQGAGGNQPQHFGDGTRLSIL.

Concerning this clone itself: Other DNA sequences in the sample encode the same CDR3. CDR3 residues: CASSLDSYGYTF. In DNA, the CDR3 is TGCGCCAGCAGCTTAGACAGCTATGGCTACACCTTC. The V and J genes are TRBV5-1 and TRBJ1-2; D may be TRBD1 (5 bases). V lost 2 bases, J lost 4 bases, and 6 bases lay in between. The length of the CDR3 is 12 residues. Looked up from germline, CDR1 is SGHRS and CDR2 is YFSETQ.

V and J are TRBV6-5 and TRBJ2-3; perhaps TRBD1 as D (6 bases). The CDR3 totals 16 residues. In germline, CDR1 is MNHEY, CDR2 SVGAGI. Trimming removed 0 bases from V and 0 bases from J, with 10 bases in between. CDR3 coding DNA: TGTGCCAGCAGTTACTCCCCACAGGGAAGCACAGATACGCAGTATTTT. Protein sequence: CASSYSPQGSTDTQYF.